Listed below are T cell receptor beta chains from one sample, sequenced in a study of blood T cells in healthy people across ages. TCRdb re-analysed the 5' RACE reads in MiXCR, keeping a single row per CDR3 protein. Here the sample spans roughly 1.9 million distinct CDR3 sequences, approximately 39% being singletons. Sequenced: blood. The receptors shown here come from a human donor in good health. The CDR3 runs from the conserved cysteine through the conserved F or W. Each record gives: clone size, D gene, J gene, V gene, CDR3 protein, CDR3 DNA. The D gene is left open where the match is weak. Clone sizes are given selectively: once, few, many, or a class where the clone is expanded.

size: -
D: -
J: TRBJ2-7
V: TRBV28
CDR3: CDSRGDPTYEQYF
DNA: TGTGACAGCAGAGGGGACCCGACCTACGAGCAGTACTTC

size: -
D: -
J: TRBJ2-1
V: TRBV7-9
CDR3: CSSSFTGKEQFF
DNA: TGTTCCAGCAGCTTCACAGGAAAAGAGCAGTTCTTC

size: -
D: TRBD2
J: TRBJ2-1
V: TRBV4-3
CDR3: CASSQISGGANEQFF
DNA: TGCGCCAGCAGCCAAATTAGCGGGGGGGCCAATGAGCAGTTCTTC

size: few
D: -
J: TRBJ2-3
V: TRBV7-3
CDR3: CASSLTEWSDTQYF
DNA: TGTGCCAGCAGCTTAACGGAATGGTCAGATACGCAGTATTTT

size: -
D: -
J: TRBJ1-1
V: TRBV20-1
CDR3: CSASLQNTEAFF
DNA: TGCAGTGCTAGTTTACAGAACACTGAAGCTTTCTTT

size: -
D: -
J: TRBJ1-1
V: TRBV15
CDR3: CATSREPWDTEAFF
DNA: TGTGCCACCAGCAGAGAGCCGTGGGACACTGAAGCTTTCTTT

size: -
D: -
J: TRBJ2-7
V: TRBV20-1
CDR3: CSAFDSYEQYF
DNA: TGCAGTGCTTTTGATTCCTACGAGCAGTACTTC

size: many
D: -
J: TRBJ1-1
V: TRBV28
CDR3: CASNRAPVNTEAFF
DNA: TGTGCCAGCAATCGCGCCCCCGTGAACACTGAAGCTTTCTTT

size: few
D: -
J: TRBJ1-2
V: TRBV9
CDR3: CASSVGVQDNYGYTF
DNA: TGTGCCAGCAGCGTAGGAGTTCAAGATAACTATGGCTACACCTTC

size: few
D: -
J: TRBJ2-1
V: TRBV3-1
CDR3: CASALLRGPYNEQFF
DNA: TGTGCCAGCGCCCTGTTGCGAGGCCCCTACAATGAGCAGTTCTTC

size: -
D: -
J: TRBJ2-1
V: TRBV4-2
CDR3: CASSQDYGTPGLPYNEQFF
DNA: TGTGCCAGCAGCCAAGATTACGGGACTCCGGGCCTTCCTTACAATGAGCAGTTCTTC

size: few
D: TRBD2
J: TRBJ2-7
V: TRBV7-2
CDR3: CASSFASGDYEQYF
DNA: TGTGCCAGCAGCTTTGCTAGCGGGGACTACGAGCAGTACTTC

size: few
D: -
J: TRBJ1-1
V: TRBV15
CDR3: CATSRDTQGTEAFF
DNA: TGTGCCACCAGCAGAGATACCCAGGGCACTGAAGCTTTCTTT

size: -
D: -
J: TRBJ2-3
V: TRBV20-1
CDR3: CSASWAETSTDTQYF
DNA: TGCAGTGCCTCCTGGGCAGAGACTAGCACAGATACGCAGTATTTT

size: few
D: -
J: TRBJ1-2
V: TRBV12-3/TRBV12-4
CDR3: CASSLWQHYGYTF
DNA: TGTGCCAGCAGTTTGTGGCAACACTATGGCTACACCTTC

size: -
D: -
J: TRBJ2-5
V: TRBV20-1
CDR3: CSAPRLSQGWGTQCF
DNA: TGCAGTGCTCCTCGACTCTCACAGGGCTGGGGGACCCAGTGCTTC

size: few
D: -
J: TRBJ1-2
V: TRBV6-1
CDR3: CASSAGEFGPLSRGYTF
DNA: TGTGCCAGCAGCGCCGGGGAGTTTGGACCCTTATCGCGGGGCTACACCTTC

size: -
D: TRBD2
J: TRBJ2-7
V: TRBV20-1
CDR3: CSAREKLGTSAYEQYF
DNA: TGCAGTGCTAGAGAGAAACTCGGGACTAGCGCCTACGAGCAGTACTTC

size: few
D: -
J: TRBJ1-6
V: TRBV3-1
CDR3: CASSQEGSPLHF
DNA: TGTGCCAGCAGCCAAGAAGGCTCACCCCTCCACTTT

size: -
D: TRBD2
J: TRBJ2-7
V: TRBV7-2
CDR3: CASSLDMIRGGVYEQYF
DNA: TGTGCCAGCAGCTTAGACATGATCCGGGGGGGGGTCTACGAGCAGTACTTC

size: -
D: -
J: TRBJ1-5
V: TRBV29-1
CDR3: CSVGEGDEQPQHF
DNA: TGCAGCGTTGGGGAAGGGGACGAACAGCCCCAGCATTTT

size: few
D: -
J: TRBJ1-2
V: TRBV24-1
CDR3: CATSDSSTDGYTF
DNA: TGTGCCACCAGTGACTCCTCGACAGATGGCTACACCTTC

size: -
D: -
J: TRBJ2-3
V: TRBV12-3/TRBV12-4
CDR3: CASSWGVGTDAQYF
DNA: TGTGCCAGCAGTTGGGGGGTGGGCACAGATGCGCAGTATTTT

size: few
D: TRBD1
J: TRBJ1-4
V: TRBV6-1
CDR3: CASSSGQEPATNEKLFF
DNA: TGTGCCAGCAGCAGCGGACAGGAACCCGCAACTAATGAAAAACTGTTTTTT

size: -
D: TRBD2
J: TRBJ2-5
V: TRBV4-1
CDR3: CASSLRSSGGAQETQYF
DNA: TGCGCCAGCAGCCTCAGATCTAGCGGGGGGGCTCAAGAGACCCAGTACTTC

size: -
D: TRBD1
J: TRBJ1-4
V: TRBV4-2
CDR3: CASSPGQGANTNEKLFF
DNA: TGTGCCAGCAGCCCGGGACAGGGGGCAAACACTAATGAAAAACTGTTTTTT

size: -
D: -
J: TRBJ1-1
V: TRBV3-1
CDR3: CASSRKGNTEAFF
DNA: TGTGCCAGCAGCCGTAAGGGGAACACTGAAGCTTTCTTT

size: few
D: -
J: TRBJ2-3
V: TRBV7-9
CDR3: CASSLREGGRTDTQYF
DNA: TGTGCCAGCAGCTTACGGGAAGGTGGTAGGACAGATACGCAGTATTTT

size: many
D: TRBD1
J: TRBJ2-5
V: TRBV7-9
CDR3: CASSRDRVEETQYF
DNA: TGTGCCAGCAGCCGGGACAGGGTAGAAGAGACCCAGTACTTC

size: -
D: -
J: TRBJ2-3
V: TRBV29-1
CDR3: CSATGTALDTQYF
DNA: TGCAGCGCCACCGGGACTGCCCTAGATACGCAGTATTTT

size: -
D: -
J: TRBJ1-1
V: TRBV4-1
CDR3: CASSQAWLDQNTEAFF
DNA: TGCGCCAGCAGCCAAGCTTGGCTCGACCAAAACACTGAAGCTTTCTTT

size: -
D: -
J: TRBJ1-2
V: TRBV7-9
CDR3: CASSLAGQGFYGYTF
DNA: TGTGCCAGCAGCTTAGCGGGACAAGGATTCTATGGCTACACCTTC

size: -
D: -
J: TRBJ2-7
V: TRBV14
CDR3: CACSQLIHGSYEQYF
DNA: TGTGCCTGCAGCCAACTTATACACGGGTCCTACGAGCAGTACTTC

size: few
D: TRBD1
J: TRBJ2-1
V: TRBV6-6
CDR3: CASSGGGQASYNEQFF
DNA: TGTGCCAGCAGTGGAGGAGGACAGGCCTCCTACAATGAGCAGTTCTTC

size: -
D: -
J: TRBJ2-5
V: TRBV20-1
CDR3: CSANRVQETQYF
DNA: TGCAGTGCTAACAGGGTCCAAGAGACCCAGTACTTC

size: -
D: -
J: TRBJ2-5
V: TRBV7-2
CDR3: CASSLMSEETQYF
DNA: TGTGCCAGCAGCTTAATGTCCGAGGAGACCCAGTACTTC

size: -
D: -
J: TRBJ1-1
V: TRBV20-1
CDR3: CSANPGRDYEAFF
DNA: TGCAGTGCTAACCCGGGACGGGACTATGAAGCTTTCTTT

size: -
D: -
J: TRBJ1-1
V: TRBV9
CDR3: CASSKDNTEAFF
DNA: TGTGCCAGCAGCAAGGATAACACTGAAGCTTTCTTT

size: -
D: -
J: TRBJ2-1
V: TRBV29-1
CDR3: CSVRHYNEQFF
DNA: TGCAGCGTTAGGCACTACAATGAGCAGTTCTTC

size: -
D: -
J: TRBJ2-5
V: TRBV6-1
CDR3: CASSEWEGAGETQYF
DNA: TGTGCCAGCAGTGAATGGGAGGGGGCGGGTGAGACCCAGTACTTC

size: -
D: -
J: TRBJ1-1
V: TRBV29-1
CDR3: CSVVPLASNTEAFF
DNA: TGCAGCGTCGTCCCTCTGGCCTCGAACACTGAAGCTTTCTTT

size: few
D: TRBD1
J: TRBJ1-4
V: TRBV28
CDR3: CASSPGGDEKLFF
DNA: TGTGCCAGCAGCCCAGGGGGCGATGAAAAACTGTTTTTT

size: -
D: TRBD1
J: TRBJ2-3
V: TRBV20-1
CDR3: CSATRGLADTQYF
DNA: TGCAGTGCCACCAGGGGGCTGGCAGATACGCAGTATTTT

size: few
D: -
J: TRBJ2-7
V: TRBV28
CDR3: CASSTPGGTPLYEQYF
DNA: TGTGCCAGCAGTACCCCGGGTGGGACACCCCTCTACGAGCAGTACTTC

size: -
D: -
J: TRBJ2-1
V: TRBV7-9
CDR3: CASSLDSVASDNEQFF
DNA: TGTGCCAGCAGCTTAGATTCGGTAGCTTCAGACAATGAGCAGTTCTTC

size: -
D: -
J: TRBJ2-3
V: TRBV7-6
CDR3: CASSLEQIGGTDTQYF
DNA: TGTGCCAGCAGCTTAGAACAGATTGGGGGGACAGATACGCAGTATTTT

size: -
D: TRBD1
J: TRBJ2-3
V: TRBV5-1
CDR3: CASSLAGTGYTDTQYF
DNA: TGCGCCAGCAGCTTGGCGGGGACAGGATACACAGATACGCAGTATTTT